This T cell receptor beta chain is drawn from a study of blood T cell repertoires in COVID-19. Whole-study context: Sites in the United States, Italy and Spain provided acute and convalescent COVID-19 samples. PBMCs, B-cell-depleted T cells, or T cells were the source of the cDNA or gDNA that made up the material.

V shed 1 base and J 2 bases; nucleotides not matched to a gene: 1. This CDR3 is built from 15 residues. Germline V gives CDR1 SGHRS, CDR2 YFSETQ. Original processing notes: Scientists estimated how many nucleated cells there were by amplifying reference gene primers. Generated by immunoSEQ multiplex PCR, the TCRdb table keeps only in-frame clones and is missing some. The V and J calls and clone size were taken over from that table, and D and trimming were inferred from the DNA. This table holds 90,000 to 150,000 clones, about two thirds found once. The material sequenced was peripheral blood. The rearrangement links TRBV5-1 to TRBJ2-5; 11 positions match TRBD2. The TCR sequence derives from a human donor with acute or convalescent COVID-19. The donor label of this sample is uncertain. The CDR3 protein is CASSLTSGGQETQYF. The CDR3 region has the DNA TGCGCCAGCAGCTTGACTAGCGGGGGACAAGAGACCCAGTACTTC.